These 2 T cell receptor beta chains originate from one sample sequenced in a study of T cells in localized non-small cell lung cancer. Generated by immunoSEQ multiplex PCR, the TCRdb table keeps only in-frame clones and is missing some. Of around 2,200 clones in the sample, about a sixth were seen once. This specimen was normal lung tissue next to the tumor, taken before any cancer treatment. Source of these receptors: a male donor at least 60 years old with stage I non-small cell lung cancer.

Only a few counts were recorded for this clone. The rearrangement uses TRBV28 and TRBJ2-1; weak D call: TRBD2 (6 bases). The V gene lost 4 bases and the J gene lost 6 bases, with 10 bases spanning the gap. CDR1 is MDHEN and CDR2 is SYDVKM in the germline V gene. This CDR3 region has 13 residues. Here the CDR3 DNA reads TGTGCCAGCAGTTCCAGACTAGTCAATGAGCAGTTCTTC. Protein product: CASSSRLVNEQFF.

This clone is deemed medium-sized. The chain is built from TRBV11-3 and TRBJ2-1; D gene uncertain. V lost 3 bases and J 5 bases, leaving 14 bases between the germline ends. CDR1 is SGHNT and CDR2 is YENEEA in the germline V gene. This CDR3 is built from 15 residues. CDR3 sequence (DNA): TGTGCCAGCAGCTTGGAAGTAGCAGGCGACAATGAGCAGTTCTTC. Protein: CASSLEVAGDNEQFF.